Listed below are T cell receptor beta chains from one sample, sequenced in a study. TCRdb processed the 5' RACE reads anew with MiXCR; each CDR3 protein has one entry. The sample shows fewer than 80,000 distinct CDR3 sequences, approximately 23% of them seen only once. Input material: memory CD4+ T cells sorted from a lymph node. The receptors originated from a female donor with breast cancer. Each CDR3 is given with its conserved first and last residue. Fields, in order: V gene, D gene, clone size, J gene, CDR3 DNA, CDR3 protein. The D gene is left open where the match is weak. The size entry is marked missing in some rows and otherwise reads once, few, many or a size class.

>TRBV29-1|NA|once|TRBJ2-3
TGCAGCGTCTTAGGACTGTACGGCCTCAGCACAGATACGCAGTATTTT
CSVLGLYGLSTDTQYF
>TRBV18|NA|NA|TRBJ2-7
TGTGCCAGCTCACGAGACCAGTTCTTTTCCGAGCAGTACTTC
CASSRDQFFSEQYF
>TRBV5-1|TRBD1|many|TRBJ1-3
TGCGCCAGCGCCCAAGGGACAGGAGGAAACACCATATATTTT
CASAQGTGGNTIYF
>TRBV5-1|TRBD1|few|TRBJ1-2
TGCGCCAGCAGCTACAGGGGAGATGGCTACACCTTC
CASSYRGDGYTF
>TRBV4-3|TRBD1|NA|TRBJ1-6
TGCGCCAGCAGCGACGGACAGGGTGTTTTCAGTTCACCCCTCCACTTT
CASSDGQGVFSSPLHF
>TRBV7-2|NA|NA|TRBJ1-1
TGTGCCAGCAGCTTAGTTTGGACCACTGAAGCTTTCTTT
CASSLVWTTEAFF
>TRBV27|NA|few|TRBJ2-6
TGTGCCAGCAGTTCACGTCCGGCTAGCTCTGGGGCCAACGTCCTGACTTTC
CASSSRPASSGANVLTF
>TRBV7-2|TRBD1|NA|TRBJ2-3
TGTGCCAGCAGCTTATTTTCAGGGGGTGGTGATACGCAGTATTTT
CASSLFSGGGDTQYF
>TRBV5-1|NA|many|TRBJ1-4
TGCGCCAGCAGCATCACCGGGACCGGTAATGAAAAACTGTTTTTT
CASSITGTGNEKLFF
>TRBV11-1|TRBD1|NA|TRBJ1-2
TGTGCCAGCAGCGACAGGGGCTATGACTATGGCTACACCTTC
CASSDRGYDYGYTF
>TRBV6-5|NA|NA|TRBJ1-1
TGTGCCAGCAGTTTAGCCGGGACGGTGAACACTGAAGCTTTCTTT
CASSLAGTVNTEAFF
>TRBV7-9|NA|NA|TRBJ1-1
TGTGCCAGCACCCGTACCTCTGGGGCTTTCTTT
CASTRTSGAFF
>TRBV5-1|TRBD2|few|TRBJ2-1
TGCGCCAGCAGCCCTGGACTAGCGGGGGGATACAATGAGCAGTTCTTC
CASSPGLAGGYNEQFF
>TRBV12-3/TRBV12-4|NA|many|TRBJ2-1
TGTGCCAGCAGTTCCCGGGAAAATGAGCAGTTCTTC
CASSSRENEQFF
>TRBV20-1|NA|medium-sized|TRBJ2-3
TGCAGTGCTAGTGACTCAGGGGGGGGAAGTACGCAGTATTTT
CSASDSGGGSTQYF
>TRBV6-2/TRBV6-3|NA|many|TRBJ1-5
TGTGCCAGCGGTCTCAATCAGCCCCAGCATTTT
CASGLNQPQHF
>TRBV11-2|NA|few|TRBJ2-7
TGTGCCAGCAGTCTTAATCGACTCTCCTACGAGCAGTACTTC
CASSLNRLSYEQYF
>TRBV29-1|NA|NA|TRBJ1-3
TGCAGCGCAGCTGGGTTAGGCTCTGGAAACACCATATATTTT
CSAAGLGSGNTIYF
>TRBV5-1|TRBD2|many|TRBJ2-3
TGCGCCAGCAGCTCCCTAGCGGGAGTTCCAGATACGCAGTATTTT
CASSSLAGVPDTQYF
>TRBV20-1|TRBD2|many|TRBJ2-3
TGCAGTGCAGGACTAGCTGAAGGTACAGATACGCAGTATTTT
CSAGLAEGTDTQYF
>TRBV5-1|NA|NA|TRBJ2-2
TGCGCCAGCAGCCGAGGACAGTACACCGGGGAGCTGTTTTTT
CASSRGQYTGELFF
>TRBV6-2/TRBV6-3|NA|NA|TRBJ1-1
TGTGCCAGCAGTTACAACGGGGCCACTGAAGCTTTCTTT
CASSYNGATEAFF
>TRBV9|NA|NA|TRBJ2-7
TGTGCCAGCAACAGAGGGGGAAACCACGAGCAGTACTTC
CASNRGGNHEQYF
>TRBV4-3|NA|NA|TRBJ1-6
TGCGCCAGCAGCCAAGAGGGGAATTCACCCCTCCACTTT
CASSQEGNSPLHF
>TRBV6-2/TRBV6-3|NA|NA|TRBJ1-2
TGTGCCAGCAGTTACGTAGGCCGCAGGTCGGGCTACACCTTC
CASSYVGRRSGYTF
>TRBV2|TRBD1|many|TRBJ1-2
TGTGCCAGCGGGGGAACAGGACAGGGCAAGAGCTACACCTTC
CASGGTGQGKSYTF
>TRBV10-3|TRBD1|NA|TRBJ2-1
TGTGCCATCCATGGGGGGACAGGGTATCATGAGCAGTTCTTC
CAIHGGTGYHEQFF
>TRBV11-3|TRBD1|few|TRBJ2-2
TGTGCCAGCAGCAAGGGACAGGGGAACACCGGGGAGCTGTTTTTT
CASSKGQGNTGELFF
>TRBV9|TRBD2|few|TRBJ2-7
TGTGCCAGCAGCGTAGCCCCAGGGACTAGCGGAACCTACGAGCAGTACTTC
CASSVAPGTSGTYEQYF
>TRBV30|TRBD1|NA|TRBJ2-2
TGTGCCTGGAGAACTGACAGGGTCGACACCGGGGAGCTGTTTTTT
CAWRTDRVDTGELFF
>TRBV7-7|NA|NA|TRBJ2-5
TGTGCTAGCAGCTCAACTGCATTAGAGACCCAGTACTTC
CASSSTALETQYF
>TRBV6-2/TRBV6-3|NA|NA|TRBJ1-6
TGTGCCAGCAGTAACCAAAGGACCAATTCACCCCTCCACTTT
CASSNQRTNSPLHF
>TRBV5-1|NA|NA|TRBJ1-2
TGCGCCAGCAGCTTGGACCCCAAGCAGGGCTACACCTTC
CASSLDPKQGYTF
>TRBV29-1|TRBD2|many|TRBJ2-3
TGCAGCGTTGAGGGGACTATGCCTACCACAGATACGCAGTATTTT
CSVEGTMPTTDTQYF
>TRBV6-5|TRBD2|NA|TRBJ2-1
TGTGCCAGCAGTTCCCTACTAGCGCGATCCTACAATGAGCAGTTCTTC
CASSSLLARSYNEQFF
>TRBV5-1|TRBD1|few|TRBJ1-2
TGCGCCAGCAGCTTGGAACATGGGACAGGGGGCTACACCTTC
CASSLEHGTGGYTF
>TRBV11-3|NA|NA|TRBJ1-1
TGTGCCAGCAGCCCGAAAGGGCTTCCAAACACTGAAGCTTTCTTT
CASSPKGLPNTEAFF
>TRBV5-1|NA|NA|TRBJ2-3
TGCGCCAGCAGCTTGGAAGGCGGTAGCACAGATACGCAGTATTTT
CASSLEGGSTDTQYF
>TRBV4-1|NA|NA|TRBJ1-2
TGCGCCAGCAGCCAAGATCCCCTGTTTGGAGGCTACACCTTC
CASSQDPLFGGYTF
>TRBV5-6|NA|few|TRBJ1-2
TGTGCCAGCAGCGCTTTAGGACGGACTATGGGGGACACCTTC
CASSALGRTMGDTF
>TRBV6-1|TRBD1|few|TRBJ1-5
TGTGCCAGCAGTGAGGGGACAGGGAAAGACCAGCCCCAGCATTTT
CASSEGTGKDQPQHF
>TRBV12-3/TRBV12-4|TRBD1|NA|TRBJ1-1
TGTGCCAGCAGTTTAGGGTGGCAGGGGGCAACTTTCTTT
CASSLGWQGATFF
>TRBV4-3|NA|NA|TRBJ1-5
TGCGCCAGCAGCCAAGGCATCGGGCAGCCCCAGCATTTT
CASSQGIGQPQHF
>TRBV7-2|TRBD1|few|TRBJ1-1
TGTGCCAGCGCGGGACAGGGTATACCTGAAGCTTTCTTT
CASAGQGIPEAFF
>TRBV7-9|TRBD2|NA|TRBJ2-1
TGTGCCACGCAACCGGGACTAGCGGGCTATGAGCAGTTCTTC
CATQPGLAGYEQFF
>TRBV19|TRBD1|NA|TRBJ2-7
TGTGCCAGTAGTCCACAGACAGGGATCAAGGACGAGCAGTACTTC
CASSPQTGIKDEQYF
>TRBV30|NA|few|TRBJ2-7
TGTGCCTGGAGGGGGAACTACGAGCAGTACTTC
CAWRGNYEQYF
>TRBV5-1|NA|few|TRBJ2-6
TGCGCCAGCAGCTTGTGGGGGGCCGGGGCCAACGTCCTGACTTTC
CASSLWGAGANVLTF
>TRBV6-5|TRBD2|many|TRBJ2-3
TGTGCCAGCAGTTTATTAGCGGGGTTGGGCACAGATACGCAGTATTTT
CASSLLAGLGTDTQYF
>TRBV2|NA|many|TRBJ1-1
TGTGCCAGCAGTGTGGGGGCGGGCACTGAAGCTTTCTTT
CASSVGAGTEAFF
>TRBV7-9|NA|few|TRBJ1-1
TGTGCCAGCAGCCGATATTTGGGGGGGAACACTGAAGCTTTCTTT
CASSRYLGGNTEAFF
>TRBV11-3|NA|NA|TRBJ2-2
TGTGCCAGCAGCTTAAATAGGGACAACACCGGGGAGCTGTTTTTT
CASSLNRDNTGELFF
>TRBV11-3|NA|NA|TRBJ1-6
TGTGCCAGCAGCCCGGACACATATAATTCACCCCTCCACTTT
CASSPDTYNSPLHF
>TRBV12-3/TRBV12-4|NA|medium-sized|TRBJ1-1
TGTGCCAGCAGACTCGACCTGAACACTGAAGCTTTCTTT
CASRLDLNTEAFF
>TRBV12-3/TRBV12-4|TRBD1|few|TRBJ2-7
TGTGCCAGCAGTTTATGGACAGGGACGACCTCCTACGAGCAGTACTTC
CASSLWTGTTSYEQYF
>TRBV20-1|TRBD1|few|TRBJ1-6
TGCAGTGCTACGGACAGGGGAAATTCACCCCTCCACTTT
CSATDRGNSPLHF
>TRBV5-6|NA|many|TRBJ2-3
TGTGCCAGCAGCTTGATGGGTCACTCCCGCACAGATACGCAGTATTTT
CASSLMGHSRTDTQYF
>TRBV6-5|NA|few|TRBJ1-5
TGTGCCAGCAAGGAGGCCTTTAGCAATCAGCCCCAGCATTTT
CASKEAFSNQPQHF
>TRBV27|NA|few|TRBJ1-6
TGTGCCAGCAGGGACAGCTCTCTAAATGGTTCACCCCTCCACTTT
CASRDSSLNGSPLHF
>TRBV7-3|TRBD2|few|TRBJ2-1
TGTGCCAGCAGCTTAGGCCTAGCGGGGGGGAAACAGTTCTTC
CASSLGLAGGKQFF